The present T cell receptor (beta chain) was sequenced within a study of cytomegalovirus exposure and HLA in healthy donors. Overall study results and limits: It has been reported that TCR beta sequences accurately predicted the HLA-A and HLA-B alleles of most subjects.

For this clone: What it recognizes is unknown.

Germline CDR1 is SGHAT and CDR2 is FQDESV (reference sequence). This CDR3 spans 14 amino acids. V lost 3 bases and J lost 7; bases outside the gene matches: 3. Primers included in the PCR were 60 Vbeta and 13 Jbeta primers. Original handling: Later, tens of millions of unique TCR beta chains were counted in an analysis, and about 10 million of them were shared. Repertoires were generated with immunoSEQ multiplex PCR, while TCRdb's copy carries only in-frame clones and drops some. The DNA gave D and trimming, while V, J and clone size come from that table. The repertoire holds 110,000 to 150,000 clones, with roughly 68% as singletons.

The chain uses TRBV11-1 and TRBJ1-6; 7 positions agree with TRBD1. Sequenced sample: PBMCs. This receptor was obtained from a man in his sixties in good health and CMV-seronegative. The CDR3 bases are TGTGCCAGCAGCTTGAAAGGGGGCAATTCACCCCTCCACTTT. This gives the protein CASSLKGGNSPLHF. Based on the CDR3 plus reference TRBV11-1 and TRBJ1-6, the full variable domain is EAEVAQSPRYKITEKSQAVAFWCDPISGHATLYWYRQILGQGPELLVQFQDESVVDDSQLPKDRFSAERLKGVDSTLKIQPAELGDSAMYLCASSLKGGNSPLHFGNGTRLTVT.